The rows below give T cell receptor beta chains drawn from one sample of a study of regulatory T cells in long-lasting Graves disease. TCRdb called the multiplex PCR reads again in MiXCR, with one record for every CDR3 protein. There are about 290,000 distinct CDR3 sequences in the sample; 20% to 25% occur only once, and more than 50% lies in the top ten. This material consisted of peripheral blood mononuclear cells (PBMCs), taken when the disease was refractory, from a patient treated with antithyroid drugs. The receptors here all came from a female donor with Graves disease. Both conserved end residues are trimmed from each CDR3. Clone size is shown for a subset of rows, as once, few, many or a class of expanded clone.

abundance: .
v_gene: TRBV20-1
CDR3aa: SARDRVAGVRGGAQY

abundance: few
v_gene: TRBV24-1
CDR3aa: ATGKIAGARGEQF

abundance: .
v_gene: TRBV4-2
CDR3aa: ASSQEGGVSSGANVLT

abundance: .
v_gene: TRBV6-1
CDR3aa: AIETHYEQY

abundance: .
v_gene: TRBV3-1
CDR3aa: ASSQGGPGTGELF

abundance: .
v_gene: TRBV20-1
CDR3aa: SAPGLAGSSYEQY

abundance: many
v_gene: TRBV12-3/TRBV12-4
CDR3aa: ASSPDGSSGATYYQETQY

abundance: many
v_gene: TRBV30
CDR3aa: AWSDPQGVKNIQY

abundance: many
v_gene: TRBV12-3/TRBV12-4
CDR3aa: ASSLGSSSYGNQPQH

abundance: .
v_gene: TRBV19
CDR3aa: ASSIFGTGANTEAF

abundance: many
v_gene: TRBV2
CDR3aa: ASRPSGRAGETQY